The source of this T cell receptor (beta chain) is a study of cytomegalovirus exposure and HLA in healthy donors (dated by TCRdb to the late 2010s). Background for the entire study: In an earlier analysis of 450 to 750 of the donors, roughly 300 Gb of sequence data and 95 million to 130 million unique TCR beta sequences from approximately 180 million T cells were reported. About 300 gigabases of sequencing data and approximately 85 million unique TCR sequences were included in an early release covering about 700 HLA-typed donors. The genetic ancestry cluster associated with self-reported Caucasian donors included about four fifths of the 300 to 450 genotyped donors. The study aimed to test whether signatures of past pathogen exposure could be identified by cataloging public T cell receptors. The T cell repertoires of about 700 subjects were profiled by immunosequencing and related to cytomegalovirus serostatus. Along with the roughly 670-subject first cohort, a separate validation cohort of over a hundred different subjects was used. The study combined high-throughput TCR immunosequencing, statistical association of individual TCRs with disease status, and machine learning to predict cytomegalovirus infection status. A later analysis re-analyzed previously published TCR beta repertoires from hundreds of donors and added high-resolution HLA genotyping to study TCR occurrence patterns. Rather than drawing on any new phenotypic data, the later analysis identified candidate immune exposures from TCR beta sequences and the way those sequences occurred across donors. An earlier analysis of 450 to 750 of the donors used high-throughput TCR beta sequencing to judge whether each TCR beta V gene segment behaved as functional or pseudogenic. Donor age, sex, ethnicity and CMV serostatus were collected together with the repertoire data. A later genetic analysis took genome-wide SNP genotypes for about three fifths of the 666 donors and used that subset as a discovery cohort. All discovery cohort repertoires had been generated on a single sequencing platform. Both class I and class II loci were covered by HLA typing, at four-digit resolution. The number of donors typed differed by locus, with roughly 629-640 for A, B, C, DRB1 and DQB1, around 560 for DQA1, 606 for DPA1, and 450 to 480 for DPB1. About five DR-DQ haplotypes were treated as single units for association and clustering because of strong linkage in the cohort. On average, around 240,000 unique TCR beta nucleotide sequences were sequenced per donor among a few hundred genotyped donors of the cohort, with around 19% of those sequences being non-productive. What the work shows at the level of the full study, not this receptor alone: A further reported finding was that TCR beta sequences accurately predicted the HLA-A and HLA-B alleles for most subjects in the first cohort. A later analysis found that HLA-associated TCR beta chains were more clonally expanded and had lower generation probabilities than equally common non-associated chains. Strong co-occurrence of HLA alleles, especially DR and DQ, made assigning TCR associations to individual alleles difficult. Most TCR sequences were observed very rarely across donors, whereas some public TCRs were present in many individuals. It was suggested by the authors that the approach could potentially be generalized to other disease states and immunological phenotypes. Correlated functional status among segregating V segments might be attributable to linkage disequilibrium, but an unknown experimental factor could not be ruled out. The presence/absence analyses assumed that sequencing depth was roughly uniform across donors, and that assumption may not be true. In a later genetic analysis, a missense DCLRE1C variant was associated with V-gene and J-gene trimming of TCR beta chains, and the association was replicated in an independent cohort. According to a later genetic analysis, donors in an Asian-associated ancestry cluster had fewer N-insertions in productive TCRs than the approximately 670-donor mean. According to a later analysis, most CMV-associated TCR beta chains appeared to be HLA-restricted, and the HLA associations seemed to be driven largely by CMV exposure. Because HLA typing was unavailable for some donors at each locus, only the typed subset was used in association tests. The cohort was sequenced for TCR beta chains only, and without alpha or paired-chain data the features that could be detected were limited. For the cohort, immune exposure information was limited to CMV serostatus. The earlier analysis of fewer than 750 of the donors excluded approximately 17 rarely observed V segments, including chromosome 9 orphons, because counts were too low. Because the 87-base-pair reads could not distinguish some IMGT-functional V segments, including TRBV6-2 and TRBV6-3, those segments were excluded. A cluster of highly shared sequence variants was judged likely to be a technical artifact of the sequencing pipeline. An earlier analysis of 587 of the donors showed that most TCR beta V segments appeared in productive rearrangements either about 87% or about 30% of the time, which broadly matched IMGT annotations. The study gave a list of more than 150 TCR beta chains associated with cytomegalovirus. A few of the identified cytomegalovirus-associated TCR beta chains were confirmed in vitro to be specific for cytomegalovirus antigens. Specific HLA alleles were associated with 16,951 TCR beta sequences at a false discovery rate of 0.05 in a later analysis. In a later analysis, the rate of TCR association differed among HLA loci, with DRB1 alleles having the most associated TCRs and HLA-C alleles having the fewest. In both the original and validation cohorts, the classifier was reported to diagnose cytomegalovirus status with high specificity and sensitivity. According to a later analysis, parvovirus B19, influenza, CMV and Epstein-Barr virus appeared linked to several top co-occurrence clusters.

The library was generated by the immunoSEQ multiplex PCR assay. For the multiplex PCR, a mixture combining 60 forward primers for TCR Vbeta segments and 13 reverse primers for TCR Jbeta segments was used. The CDR3 region of rearranged TCR beta genes was amplified from genomic DNA by a multiplex PCR assay. The amplified TCR beta libraries were sequenced on the Illumina HiSeq System as 87-base-pair reads. The authors' analysis ran thus. In a later analysis, tens of millions of unique TCR beta chains were counted across the 500 to 700 repertoires, and roughly 11 million of these chains were shared by at least two donors. Raw reads were error-corrected and collapsed into unique sequences with a nearest-neighbor algorithm that merged closely related sequences to remove PCR and sequencing errors. To assign V, D and J gene segments, CDR3 sequences were aligned to IMGT reference sequences. For a sequence to be retained, a match of at least six nucleotides to both a V gene segment and a J gene segment was required. Rearrangements were called productive when the CDR3 lacked stop codons and stayed in frame with V and J; all others were non-productive. Following IMGT convention, CDR3 was defined as the stretch from the second conserved V-encoded cysteine up to the conserved J-encoded phenylalanine. In an earlier analysis of 587 of the donors, sequences lacking an unambiguous match to a single V gene segment were excluded. In an earlier analysis of several hundred of the donors, a V segment was called functional when productive rearrangements were above 56.7%, and segregating when the standard deviation between donors exceeded 5%. A statistical classification framework was developed to diagnose cytomegalovirus status using the catalog of TCR beta chain sequences. V and J gene assignment, in a later analysis, came from comparing TCR nucleotide sequences with IMGT/GENE-DB human TR gene sequences. Using the TCRdist pipeline, a later analysis assigned CDR3 sequences along with most-parsimonious VDJ recombination scenarios. In a later analysis, each TCR beta chain was defined by its CDR3 amino acid sequence together with its V-gene family, and reads without a unique V-gene family were excluded. As a way to deal with suspected cross-contamination and a sequencing artifact, a later analysis dropped under 600 nucleotide sequences that were highly shared and had low generation probability. A later analysis calculated a clonal expansion index for each public chain from normalized within-repertoire ranks of inferred template counts. In a later analysis, generation probabilities were computed using a VDJ recombination model fitted to out-of-frame rearrangements, and the results were checked against IGoR. Hypergeometric tests were used in a later analysis to score TCR-TCR, TCR-HLA and TCR-CMV co-occurrence, with a repertoire-size bias correction applied to the TCR pairs. A later analysis estimated false discovery rates by permuting HLA or CMV assignments 20 times. A later analysis grouped co-occurring TCRs with DBSCAN, adding TCRdist sequence similarity when clustering within HLA-allele-positive subsets. For co-occurrence clustering, repertoires with fewer than 30,000 or more than 120,000 public chains were excluded, along with roughly 5 repertoires with anomalous nucleotide sharing. Held by TCRdb, this immuneACCESS table contains in-frame sequences only and omits some clones. Under half of the omission traces to an unresolved V gene where checked; the cause of the rest is unknown. Clone size and V and J calls were adopted from that table, with D and trimming inferred from the DNA. The sample table records around 88,000 clones; under 85% of these occur just once. The biggest ten clones account for about 7% of the sample.

As for this clone: Its antigen is currently not known. One end of the junction fails to match germline, which may point to a read error.

The CDR3 has 11 amino acids, counting the end cysteine and phenylalanine. The retained sequence is limited to the CDR3, 33 bases, with the frame set at the first base. CDR1 is given as SGDLS and CDR2 as YYNGEE, both from the germline V gene. The cohort comprised some 700 healthy bone marrow donors. Cohort members were all nominally healthy when sampled, although unrecorded immune exposures were likely present. The donor was CMV seropositive and was included in the group of approximately 300 seropositive cohort members. A peripheral blood sample was collected from each donor, and TCR beta sequencing was performed on peripheral blood mononuclear cells. Genomic DNA extraction from the blood cell samples was performed with the Qiagen DNeasy Blood Extraction Kit.

This clonotype was obtained from a man aged 50-59 years in good health and CMV-seropositive. Sequencing used PBMCs. The chain couples TRBV9 to TRBJ1-2; the D gene lacks a confident call. The CDR3 region has the sequence CASSVSGGYPF. The sequence in DNA is TGTGCCAGCAGCGTAAGCGGAGGCTACCCCTTC.